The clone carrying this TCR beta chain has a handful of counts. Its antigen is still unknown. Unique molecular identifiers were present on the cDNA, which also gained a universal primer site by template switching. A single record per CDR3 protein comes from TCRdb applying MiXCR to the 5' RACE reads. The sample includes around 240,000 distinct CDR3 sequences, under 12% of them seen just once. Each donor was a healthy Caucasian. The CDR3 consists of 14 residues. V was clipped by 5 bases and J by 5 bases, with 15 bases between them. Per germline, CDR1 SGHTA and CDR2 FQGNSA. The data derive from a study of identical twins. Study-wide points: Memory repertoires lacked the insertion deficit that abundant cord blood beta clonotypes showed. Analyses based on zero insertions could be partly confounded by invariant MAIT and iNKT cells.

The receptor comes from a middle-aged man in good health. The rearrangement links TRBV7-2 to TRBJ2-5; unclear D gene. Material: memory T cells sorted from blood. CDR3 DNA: TGTGCCAGCAGCCCAAGTTTATTAGGGGAGACCCAGTACTTC. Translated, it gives CASSPSLLGETQYF.